A selection of T cell receptor beta chains follows, all from one sample in a study of shared clonotypes between healthy human individuals. TCRdb keeps only in-frame clones here, not all; method: immunoSEQ multiplex PCR. The sample records over a million clones, under 80% being singletons. The specimen sequenced was memory CD4+ T cells sorted from blood. The receptors originated from a man between 18 and 29 years old in good health. CDR3s include the opening cysteine and the closing phenylalanine or tryptophan. D genes are given only for firm matches. Clone size, where shown, is once, few, many, or a class for clones that have expanded.

clone size: many
J gene: TRBJ2-5
V gene: TRBV10-3
D gene: -
CDR3 protein: CAISESGYKETQYF
CDR3 DNA: TGTGCCATCAGTGAGTCCGGGTACAAGGAGACCCAGTACTTC

clone size: once
J gene: TRBJ1-5
V gene: TRBV6-1
D gene: -
CDR3 protein: CASSEGPAMGQPQHF
CDR3 DNA: TGTGCCAGCAGTGAAGGCCCGGCAATGGGTCAGCCCCAGCATTTT

clone size: -
J gene: TRBJ1-6
V gene: TRBV5-1
D gene: -
CDR3 protein: CASSGGTRANSPLHF
CDR3 DNA: TGCGCCAGCAGCGGGGGGACCAGGGCTAATTCACCCCTCCACTTT

clone size: few
J gene: TRBJ2-5
V gene: TRBV11-3
D gene: -
CDR3 protein: CASSPGRGAKTQYF
CDR3 DNA: TGTGCCAGCAGCCCGGGACGAGGGGCGAAGACCCAGTACTTC

clone size: -
J gene: TRBJ1-2
V gene: TRBV2
D gene: TRBD1
CDR3 protein: CASRTGAYGYTF
CDR3 DNA: TGTGCCAGCAGGACAGGGGCATATGGCTACACCTTC

clone size: -
J gene: TRBJ2-6
V gene: TRBV5-1
D gene: -
CDR3 protein: CASTNQGSGANVLTF
CDR3 DNA: TGCGCCAGCACGAACCAGGGCTCTGGGGCCAACGTCCTGACTTTC

clone size: -
J gene: TRBJ2-5
V gene: TRBV6-1
D gene: TRBD1
CDR3 protein: CASSWTGVETQYF
CDR3 DNA: TGTGCCAGCAGCTGGACAGGGGTAGAGACCCAGTACTTC

clone size: few
J gene: TRBJ1-5
V gene: TRBV19
D gene: -
CDR3 protein: CASSIRGNQPQHF
CDR3 DNA: TGTGCCAGTAGTATAAGGGGAAATCAGCCCCAGCATTTT

clone size: once
J gene: TRBJ1-4
V gene: TRBV5-4
D gene: -
CDR3 protein: CASSLALGSNEKLFF
CDR3 DNA: TGTGCCAGCAGCTTGGCCCTGGGGTCTAATGAAAAACTGTTTTTT

clone size: -
J gene: TRBJ1-4
V gene: TRBV30
D gene: -
CDR3 protein: CAWTMGSPEKLFF
CDR3 DNA: TGTGCCTGGACCATGGGCAGTCCGGAAAAACTGTTTTTT

clone size: once
J gene: TRBJ1-2
V gene: TRBV9
D gene: -
CDR3 protein: CASSLGQWNGYTF
CDR3 DNA: TGTGCCAGCAGCCTGGGACAATGGAATGGCTACACCTTC

clone size: -
J gene: TRBJ2-7
V gene: TRBV6-5
D gene: -
CDR3 protein: CASHSGGYEQYF
CDR3 DNA: TGTGCCAGCCATTCCGGGGGCTACGAGCAGTACTTC

clone size: -
J gene: TRBJ2-5
V gene: TRBV7-9
D gene: TRBD1
CDR3 protein: CASSLGDRVPETQYF
CDR3 DNA: TGTGCCAGCAGCTTAGGGGACAGGGTACCTGAGACCCAGTACTTC

clone size: -
J gene: TRBJ2-7
V gene: TRBV2
D gene: -
CDR3 protein: CATNPQDHEQYF
CDR3 DNA: TGTGCCACCAATCCACAGGACCACGAGCAGTACTTC

clone size: -
J gene: TRBJ2-1
V gene: TRBV9
D gene: TRBD1
CDR3 protein: CASSPLPGQGVGEQFF
CDR3 DNA: TGTGCCAGCAGCCCCCTTCCGGGACAGGGGGTGGGTGAGCAGTTCTTC

clone size: few
J gene: TRBJ1-4
V gene: TRBV6-1
D gene: -
CDR3 protein: CAIIPGAPTNEKLFF
CDR3 DNA: TGTGCCATTATCCCGGGGGCTCCAACTAATGAAAAACTGTTTTTT

clone size: -
J gene: TRBJ2-7
V gene: TRBV6-5
D gene: -
CDR3 protein: CASTQSASYEQYF
CDR3 DNA: TGTGCCAGCACACAATCGGCCTCTTACGAGCAGTACTTC

clone size: few
J gene: TRBJ1-5
V gene: TRBV7-9
D gene: -
CDR3 protein: CASSFGYSNQPQHF
CDR3 DNA: TGTGCCAGCAGCTTCGGCTATAGCAATCAGCCCCAGCATTTT

clone size: -
J gene: TRBJ1-3
V gene: TRBV29-1
D gene: -
CDR3 protein: CSVAKDPGNTIYF
CDR3 DNA: TGCAGCGTTGCCAAGGACCCTGGAAACACCATATATTTT

clone size: -
J gene: TRBJ1-1
V gene: TRBV28
D gene: -
CDR3 protein: CASTFGGMGTEAFF
CDR3 DNA: TGTGCCAGCACCTTCGGGGGAATGGGCACTGAAGCTTTCTTT

clone size: -
J gene: TRBJ1-2
V gene: TRBV5-6
D gene: -
CDR3 protein: CASTYGPEGYTF
CDR3 DNA: TGTGCCAGCACCTACGGACCGGAAGGCTACACCTTC

clone size: -
J gene: TRBJ2-7
V gene: TRBV5-6
D gene: -
CDR3 protein: CASSSNTGTLNIQSGQYF
CDR3 DNA: TGTGCCAGCAGCTCTAACACCGGGACCTTAAATATCCAAAGCGGGCAGTACTTC

clone size: -
J gene: TRBJ2-7
V gene: TRBV7-2
D gene: TRBD1
CDR3 protein: CASSSGQVYYEQYF
CDR3 DNA: TGTGCCAGCAGCTCCGGACAGGTTTACTACGAGCAGTACTTC

clone size: -
J gene: TRBJ1-4
V gene: TRBV9
D gene: -
CDR3 protein: CASSPTPGTLNEKLFF
CDR3 DNA: TGTGCCAGCAGCCCAACCCCCGGGACACTTAATGAAAAACTGTTTTTT

clone size: -
J gene: TRBJ2-7
V gene: TRBV27
D gene: -
CDR3 protein: CASSGRGFEQYF
CDR3 DNA: TGTGCCAGCAGTGGCAGGGGATTCGAGCAGTACTTC

clone size: -
J gene: TRBJ1-1
V gene: TRBV19
D gene: -
CDR3 protein: CASSIGGSLNTEAFF
CDR3 DNA: TGTGCCAGTAGTATAGGTGGTTCGTTGAACACTGAAGCTTTCTTT

clone size: -
J gene: TRBJ1-4
V gene: TRBV7-9
D gene: -
CDR3 protein: CASSSGTGNEKLFF
CDR3 DNA: TGTGCCAGCAGCTCCGGGACGGGTAATGAAAAACTGTTTTTT

clone size: -
J gene: TRBJ1-2
V gene: TRBV2
D gene: -
CDR3 protein: CAGGGRTGSNYGYTF
CDR3 DNA: TGTGCCGGGGGGGGCAGAACAGGGTCTAACTATGGCTACACCTTC

clone size: -
J gene: TRBJ2-1
V gene: TRBV5-4
D gene: TRBD1
CDR3 protein: CASSLGGTGLYNEQFF
CDR3 DNA: TGTGCCAGCAGCTTGGGCGGGACAGGGTTATACAATGAGCAGTTCTTC

clone size: few
J gene: TRBJ1-2
V gene: TRBV10-2
D gene: -
CDR3 protein: CASSESGKSYGYTF
CDR3 DNA: TGCGCCAGCAGTGAGTCCGGAAAAAGCTATGGCTACACCTTC

clone size: -
J gene: TRBJ2-5
V gene: TRBV5-1
D gene: TRBD1
CDR3 protein: CASSLQGAFGETQYF
CDR3 DNA: TGCGCCAGCAGCTTACAGGGGGCCTTTGGGGAGACCCAGTACTTC

clone size: -
J gene: TRBJ1-1
V gene: TRBV4-1
D gene: TRBD1
CDR3 protein: CASRKEGAYMNTEAFF
CDR3 DNA: TGCGCCAGCAGAAAAGAGGGGGCTTACATGAACACTGAAGCTTTCTTT

clone size: -
J gene: TRBJ2-3
V gene: TRBV10-2
D gene: TRBD1
CDR3 protein: CASTPRTGEFGDTQYF
CDR3 DNA: TGCGCCAGCACCCCCCGAACAGGGGAGTTCGGAGATACGCAGTATTTT

clone size: -
J gene: TRBJ1-4
V gene: TRBV5-6
D gene: -
CDR3 protein: CASSLIFSGEKLFF
CDR3 DNA: TGTGCCAGCAGCTTGATATTTAGTGGGGAAAAACTGTTTTTT

clone size: once
J gene: TRBJ1-1
V gene: TRBV4-3
D gene: -
CDR3 protein: CVSSQNHGNTEAFF
CDR3 DNA: TGCGTCAGCAGCCAAAATCACGGGAACACTGAAGCTTTCTTT

clone size: -
J gene: TRBJ1-1
V gene: TRBV18
D gene: -
CDR3 protein: CASSPRQVADTEAFF
CDR3 DNA: TGTGCCAGCTCACCCCGCCAGGTAGCCGACACTGAAGCTTTCTTT

clone size: -
J gene: TRBJ2-5
V gene: TRBV2
D gene: -
CDR3 protein: CASSRAGVETQYF
CDR3 DNA: TGTGCCAGCAGTAGGGCAGGGGTAGAGACCCAGTACTTC

clone size: -
J gene: TRBJ1-5
V gene: TRBV19
D gene: -
CDR3 protein: CASSTGALNQPQHF
CDR3 DNA: TGTGCCAGCTCGACAGGAGCCCTCAATCAGCCCCAGCATTTT

clone size: -
J gene: TRBJ1-1
V gene: TRBV30
D gene: -
CDR3 protein: CAWRGGRDTEAFF
CDR3 DNA: TGTGCCTGGAGGGGGGGAAGGGACACTGAAGCTTTCTTT

clone size: -
J gene: TRBJ2-2
V gene: TRBV9
D gene: -
CDR3 protein: CASSVDLPNTGELFF
CDR3 DNA: TGTGCCAGCAGCGTAGACCTACCGAACACCGGGGAGCTGTTTTTT

clone size: once
J gene: TRBJ2-7
V gene: TRBV6-1
D gene: -
CDR3 protein: CASSERLVVAYEQYF
CDR3 DNA: TGTGCCAGCAGTGAGAGACTAGTCGTAGCCTACGAGCAGTACTTC